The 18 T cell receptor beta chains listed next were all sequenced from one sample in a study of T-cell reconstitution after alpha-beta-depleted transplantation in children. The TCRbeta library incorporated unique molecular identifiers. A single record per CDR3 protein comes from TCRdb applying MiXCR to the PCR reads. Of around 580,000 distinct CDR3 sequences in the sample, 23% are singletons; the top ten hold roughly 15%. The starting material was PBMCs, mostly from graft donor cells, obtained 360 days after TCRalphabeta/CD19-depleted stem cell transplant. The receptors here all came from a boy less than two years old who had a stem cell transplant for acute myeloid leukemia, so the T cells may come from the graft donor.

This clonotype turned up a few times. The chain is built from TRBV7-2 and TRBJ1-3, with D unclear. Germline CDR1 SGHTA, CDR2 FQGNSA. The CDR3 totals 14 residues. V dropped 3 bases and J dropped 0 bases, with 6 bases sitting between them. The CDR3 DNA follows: TGTGCCAGCAGCTTGATGAGCTCTGGAAACACCATATATTTT. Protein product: CASSLMSSGNTIYF.

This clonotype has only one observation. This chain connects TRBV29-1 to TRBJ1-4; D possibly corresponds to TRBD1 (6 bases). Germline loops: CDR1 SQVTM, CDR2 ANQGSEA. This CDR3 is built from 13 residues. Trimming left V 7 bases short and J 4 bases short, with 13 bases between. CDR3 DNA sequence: TGCAGCGCCTTCGGACAGCTTAATGAAAAACTGTTTTTT. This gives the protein CSAFGQLNEKLFF.

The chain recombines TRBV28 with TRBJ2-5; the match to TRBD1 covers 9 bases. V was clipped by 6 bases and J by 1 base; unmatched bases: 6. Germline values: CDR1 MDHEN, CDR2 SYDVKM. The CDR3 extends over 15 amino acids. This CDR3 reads CASSRDRAIQETQYF. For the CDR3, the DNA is TGTGCCAGCAGCCGGGACAGGGCAATCCAAGAGACCCAGTACTTC.

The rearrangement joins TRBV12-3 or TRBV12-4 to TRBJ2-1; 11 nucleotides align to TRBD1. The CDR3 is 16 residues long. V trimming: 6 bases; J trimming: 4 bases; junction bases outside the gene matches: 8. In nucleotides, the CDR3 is TGTGCCAGCAGACACACCGGGACAGGGGGATACAATGAGCAGTTCTTC. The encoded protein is CASRHTGTGGYNEQFF.

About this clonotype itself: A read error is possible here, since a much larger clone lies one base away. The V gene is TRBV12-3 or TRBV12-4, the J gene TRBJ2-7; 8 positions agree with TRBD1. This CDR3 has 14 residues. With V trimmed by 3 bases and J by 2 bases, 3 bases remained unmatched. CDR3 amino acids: CASSFLQGAYEQYF. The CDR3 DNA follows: TGTGCCAGCAGTTTCTTACAGGGGGCCTACGAGCAGTACTTC.

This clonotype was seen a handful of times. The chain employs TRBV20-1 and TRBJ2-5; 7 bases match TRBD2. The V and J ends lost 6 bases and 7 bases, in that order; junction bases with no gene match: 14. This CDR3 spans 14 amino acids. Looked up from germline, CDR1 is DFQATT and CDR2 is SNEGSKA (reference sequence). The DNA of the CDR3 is TGCAGTGCGATGGGACTACCTGTCGTAGGGACCCAGTACTTC. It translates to CSAMGLPVVGTQYF.

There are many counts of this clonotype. This chain's CDR3 is CASSQGSSRDIQYF. DNA for the CDR3: TGCGCCAGCAGCCAAGGTTCTAGTCGGGACATTCAGTACTTC. The rearrangement joins TRBV4-1 to TRBJ2-4, with D unclear. V was trimmed by 1 base and J by 8 bases, leaving 12 bases between them. CDR1 is MGHRA and CDR2 is YSYEKL in the germline V gene. The CDR3 is made up of 14 amino acids.

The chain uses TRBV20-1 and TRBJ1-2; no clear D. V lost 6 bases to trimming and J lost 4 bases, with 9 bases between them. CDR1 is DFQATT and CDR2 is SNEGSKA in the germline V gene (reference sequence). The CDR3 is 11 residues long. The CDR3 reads CSAGEIYGYTF. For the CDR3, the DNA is TGCAGTGCGGGAGAGATCTATGGCTACACCTTC.

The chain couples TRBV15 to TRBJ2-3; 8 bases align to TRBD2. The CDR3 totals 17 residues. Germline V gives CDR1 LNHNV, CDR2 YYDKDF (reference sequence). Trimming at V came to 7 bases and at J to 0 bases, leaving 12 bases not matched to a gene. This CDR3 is CATTGGAGARSTDTQYF. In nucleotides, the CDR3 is TGTGCCACCACCGGGGGAGCGGGGGCGAGGAGCACAGATACGCAGTATTTT.

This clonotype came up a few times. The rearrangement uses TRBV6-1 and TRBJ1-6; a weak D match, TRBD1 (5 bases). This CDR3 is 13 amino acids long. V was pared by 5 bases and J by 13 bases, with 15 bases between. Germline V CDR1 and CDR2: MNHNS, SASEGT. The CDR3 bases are TGTGCCAGCAGTCTCCGACAGCACCTGCCCCTCCACTTT. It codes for CASSLRQHLPLHF.

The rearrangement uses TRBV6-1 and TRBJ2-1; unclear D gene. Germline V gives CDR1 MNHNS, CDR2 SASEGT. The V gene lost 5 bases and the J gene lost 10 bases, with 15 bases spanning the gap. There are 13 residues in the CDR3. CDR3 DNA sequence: TGTGCCAGCAGTCTCATCCTCGACGGCGAGCAGTTCTTC. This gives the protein CASSLILDGEQFF.

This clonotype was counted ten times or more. CDR3 region: CSAGTRFTEAFF. For the CDR3, the DNA is TGCAGCGCCGGGACACGGTTTACTGAAGCTTTCTTT. The chain combines TRBV29-1 with TRBJ1-1; the D gene is possibly TRBD1 (6 bases). The CDR3 has 12 residues. V was shortened by 7 bases and J by 5 bases, with 14 bases between the two germline ends. Germline V gives CDR1 SQVTM, CDR2 ANQGSEA. Full variable domain (missing parts from reference TRBV29-1 and TRBJ1-1): SAVISQKPSRDICQRGTSLTIQCQVDSQVTMMFWYRQQPGQSLTLIATANQGSEATYESGFVIDKFPISRPNLTFSTLTVSNMSPEDSSIYLCSAGTRFTEAFFGQGTRLTVV.

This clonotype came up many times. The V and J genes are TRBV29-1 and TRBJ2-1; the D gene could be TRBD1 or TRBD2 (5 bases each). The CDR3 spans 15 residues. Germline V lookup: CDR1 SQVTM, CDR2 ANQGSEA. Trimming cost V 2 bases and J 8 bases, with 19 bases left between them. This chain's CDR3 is CSVELTGLFGDEQFF. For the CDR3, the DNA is TGCAGCGTTGAATTAACAGGACTCTTCGGGGATGAGCAGTTCTTC.

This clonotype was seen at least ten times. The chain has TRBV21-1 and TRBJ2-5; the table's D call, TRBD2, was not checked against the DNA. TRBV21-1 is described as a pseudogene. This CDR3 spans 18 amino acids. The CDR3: CASSKPCPGTSGKETQYF. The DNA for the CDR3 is TGTGCCAGCAGCAAACCCTGCCCCGGGACTAGCGGGAAAGAGACCCAGTACTTC.

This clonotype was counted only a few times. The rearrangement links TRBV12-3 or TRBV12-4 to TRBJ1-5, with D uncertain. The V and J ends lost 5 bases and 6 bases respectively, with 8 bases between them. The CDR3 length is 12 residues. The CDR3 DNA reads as TGTGCCAGCAGTCCACAGCGTCAGCCCCAGCATTTT. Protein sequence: CASSPQRQPQHF.

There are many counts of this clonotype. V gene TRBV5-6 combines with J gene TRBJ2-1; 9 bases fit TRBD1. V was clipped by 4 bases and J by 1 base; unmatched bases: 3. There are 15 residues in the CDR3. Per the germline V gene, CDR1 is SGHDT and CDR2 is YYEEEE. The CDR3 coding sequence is TGTGCCAGCAGCGACGGGACAGGGTCCTACAATGAGCAGTTCTTC. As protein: CASSDGTGSYNEQFF.

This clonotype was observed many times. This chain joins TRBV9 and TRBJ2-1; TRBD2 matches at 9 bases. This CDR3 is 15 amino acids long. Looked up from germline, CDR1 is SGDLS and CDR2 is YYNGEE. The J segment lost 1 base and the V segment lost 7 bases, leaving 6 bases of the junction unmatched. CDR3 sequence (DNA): TGTGCCAGCTCTGGGGCGGGGGGGTCCTACAATGAGCAGTTCTTC. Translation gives CASSGAGGSYNEQFF. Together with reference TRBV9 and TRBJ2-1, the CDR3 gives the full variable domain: DSGVTQTPKHLITATGQRVTLRCSPRSGDLSVYWYQQSLDQGLQFLIQYYNGEERAKGNILERFSAQQFPDLHSELNLSSLELGDSALYFCASSGAGGSYNEQFFGPGTRLTVL.

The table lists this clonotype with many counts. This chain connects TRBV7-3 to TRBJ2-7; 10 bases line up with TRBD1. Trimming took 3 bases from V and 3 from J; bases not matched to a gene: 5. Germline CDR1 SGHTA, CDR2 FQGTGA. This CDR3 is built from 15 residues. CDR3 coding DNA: TGTGCCAGCAGCTTGGGGGGGACAGGGGACTACGAGCAGTACTTC. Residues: CASSLGGTGDYEQYF.